This is a list of T cell receptor beta chains from one sample in a study of identical twins. Each CDR3 protein is one row after TCRdb ran MiXCR on the 5' RACE reads. The sample carries some 590,000 distinct CDR3 sequences, just under 10% recorded once. These data were likewise used in another study, on yellow fever vaccine responses in identical twins.

Input material: PBMCs. These receptors were collected from a woman aged 18-30 years in good health. Each CDR3 is given without its conserved first and last residue.

v_gene	j_gene	CDR3aa
TRBV5-6	TRBJ2-4	ASSPKDRGPPLAPYGKNIQY
TRBV5-1	TRBJ1-2	ASSLGAIAIFGYT
TRBV6-4	TRBJ2-1	ASSDSGYNEQF
TRBV7-2	TRBJ2-3	ASSFLVGDTQY
TRBV7-9	TRBJ2-2	ASSPGTQISGELF
TRBV3-1	TRBJ2-2	ASSQRGGPGELF
TRBV12-3/TRBV12-4	TRBJ2-2	ASTMGRANTGELF
TRBV20-1	TRBJ2-1	SATTSNEQF
TRBV2	TRBJ2-7	ASRDSSSYEQY
TRBV5-5	TRBJ2-2	ASSLMSSGTVELF
TRBV27	TRBJ2-7	ASSLVGSGLSYEQY
TRBV20-1	TRBJ2-5	SARPNAGSGETQY
TRBV21-1	TRBJ2-7	ARGVPETTSYEQY
TRBV2	TRBJ2-1	ASSILAGQPGDEQF
TRBV6-1	TRBJ2-3	ASIKAQGGNTQY
TRBV6-5	TRBJ1-1	ASSSGGLEAF
TRBV10-3	TRBJ1-5	AISEQGRNQPQH
TRBV3-1	TRBJ1-1	ASSAGGENTEAF
TRBV27	TRBJ2-5	ASSLQPSGVFETQY
TRBV6-1	TRBJ2-2	ASSPSSRTNTGELF
TRBV29-1	TRBJ2-1	SVVPESSYNEQF
TRBV5-1	TRBJ2-7	ASSPRTLGGYEQY
TRBV20-1	TRBJ2-1	SASSTSVTEHRSYNEQF
TRBV27	TRBJ2-1	SSVGLAGDNEQF
TRBV7-9	TRBJ1-4	ASSPRTDTSTNEKLF
TRBV18	TRBJ1-1	ASSFGPGNTEAF
TRBV18	TRBJ1-3	ASSPLGRSSGNTIY
TRBV20-1	TRBJ1-2	SARDGRWDNYGYT
TRBV4-3	TRBJ2-3	ASSQDGGRGYKDTQY
TRBV20-1	TRBJ2-7	SARGVGTSGNTYEQY